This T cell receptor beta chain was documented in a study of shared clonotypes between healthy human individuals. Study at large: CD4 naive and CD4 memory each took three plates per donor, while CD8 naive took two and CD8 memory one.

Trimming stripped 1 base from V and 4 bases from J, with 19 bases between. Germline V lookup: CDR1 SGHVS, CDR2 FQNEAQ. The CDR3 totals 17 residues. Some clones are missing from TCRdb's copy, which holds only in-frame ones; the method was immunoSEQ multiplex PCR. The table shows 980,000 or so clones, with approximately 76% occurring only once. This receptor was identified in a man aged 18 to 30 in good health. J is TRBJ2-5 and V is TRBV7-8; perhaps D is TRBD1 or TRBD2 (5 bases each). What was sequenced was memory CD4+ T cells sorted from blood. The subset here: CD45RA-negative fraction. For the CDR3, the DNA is TGTGCCAGCAGCTTAGTCGGTTTTGGGGGAGCAGGAGAGACCCAGTACTTC. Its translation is CASSLVGFGGAGETQYF.